Presented here are 9 T cell receptor beta chains from one specimen sequenced in a study of cytomegalovirus exposure and HLA in healthy donors. The PCR was carried out with 60 Vbeta primers and 13 Jbeta primers. Using immunoSEQ multiplex PCR, the repertoire was profiled, and TCRdb retains in-frame clones only, with some absent. The sample table includes around 50,000 clones. Sequencing used PBMCs. These receptors came from a woman aged 45-60 years in good health and CMV-seropositive.

The V call is TRBV5-1, the J call TRBJ2-5; TRBD2 aligns across 7 bases. Unmatched junction bases numbered 4, after V lost 5 bases and J lost 3 bases. The CDR3 runs 13 residues. Germline values: CDR1 SGHRS, CDR2 YFSETQ. The CDR3 reads CASSRGDEETQYF. CDR3 nucleotides: TGCGCCAGCAGTCGGGGGGACGAAGAGACCCAGTACTTC.

V and J are TRBV10-2 and TRBJ2-7, with 8 bases lining up with TRBD1. The CDR3 runs to 16 residues. Germline CDR1 and CDR2: WSHSY and SAAADI. The V and J ends lost 4 bases and 7 bases, in that order; junction bases with no gene match: 15. CDR3: CASSGPPDRDLWEQYF. Written as DNA, the CDR3 is TGCGCCAGCAGTGGGCCACCGGACAGGGACCTATGGGAGCAGTACTTC.

The chain employs TRBV27 and TRBJ1-2; D remains ambiguous. Germline loops: CDR1 MNHEY, CDR2 SMNVEV (reference sequence). CDR3 size: 14 residues. The V and J ends lost 2 bases and 2 bases respectively, with 9 bases between them. CDR3 DNA: TGTGCCAGCAGTTTAAGGGAGGGAAACTATGGCTACACCTTC. Encoded protein: CASSLREGNYGYTF.

This sequence joins TRBV30 and TRBJ1-2, with 8 nucleotides matching TRBD1. The CDR3 runs to 13 residues. Looked up from germline, CDR1 is GTSNPN and CDR2 is SVGIG (reference sequence). V dropped 3 bases and J dropped 4; count of bases not matched to a gene: 4. CDR3 sequence (DNA): TGTGCCTGGAGCCCCAGGGGGCTCTATGGCTACACCTTC. Residues: CAWSPRGLYGYTF.

The chain employs TRBV6-4 and TRBJ2-3; tentative D call: TRBD1 (6 bases). The CDR3 covers 16 residues. Per germline, CDR1 MRHNA and CDR2 SNTAGT. Trimming took off 4 bases at V and 2 bases at J, with 16 bases between the two ends. The CDR3, as DNA: TGTGCCAGCAGTGCACAGGGTAACCACGCCACAGATACGCAGTATTTT. It specifies CASSAQGNHATDTQYF.

The V and J genes are TRBV30 and TRBJ2-1, with 9 bases identical to TRBD2. CDR1 is GTSNPN and CDR2 is SVGIG in the germline V gene (reference sequence). J gave up 3 bases and V 3 bases, and 6 bases lay outside the gene matches. The CDR3 consists of 15 residues. The CDR3 DNA is TGTGCCTGGAGGAATAGCGGGAGAGGCTACAATGAGCAGTTCTTC. Translation: CAWRNSGRGYNEQFF.

The V gene is TRBV28, the J gene TRBJ1-2; possibly TRBD1 for D (6 bases). The germline V and J ends were trimmed by 4 bases and 2 bases, with 14 bases remaining between them. This CDR3 has 15 residues. The germline gives CDR1 MDHEN, CDR2 SYDVKM. The CDR3 region has the DNA TGTGCCAGCAGTTCATCCAGGGGTACAAACTATGGCTACACCTTC. The encoded protein is CASSSSRGTNYGYTF.

The V gene is TRBV5-8, the J gene TRBJ2-4; D might be TRBD1 (6 bases). The germline CDR1 and CDR2 sequences are SGHTS and YDEGEE. The V end was cut by 7 bases, the J end by 4 bases, with 15 bases between. The CDR3 spans 14 residues. The chain's CDR3 is CASAKYQGKNIQYF. The DNA for the CDR3 is TGTGCCAGCGCCAAGTACCAGGGGAAAAACATTCAGTACTTC.

Notes on this clone: This sample also contains other DNA sequences that code for the same CDR3. This sequence joins TRBV30 and TRBJ1-2, with D perhaps TRBD1 (6 bases). V lost 3 bases and J lost 8, with 19 bases in between. The CDR3 runs to 14 residues. Germline V gives CDR1 GTSNPN, CDR2 SVGIG (reference sequence). CDR3 in amino acids: CAWSRPGQGRGYTF. CDR3 sequence (DNA): TGTGCCTGGAGCCGGCCCGGGCAGGGGAGAGGCTACACCTTC. The variable domain in full, completed from reference TRBV30 and TRBJ1-2, reads SQTIHQWPATLVQPVGSPLSLECTVEGTSNPNLYWYRQAAGRGLQLLFYSVGIGQISSEVPQNLSASRPQDRQFILSSKKLLLSDSGFYLCAWSRPGQGRGYTFGSGTRLTVV.